This T cell receptor (beta chain) emerged from a study of CXCR3-negative and CXCR3-positive naive CD8 T cells. A note on this clonotype: Its antigen is not identified.

The CDR3 sequence is 13 residues long. Germline values: CDR1 DFQATT, CDR2 SNEGSKA (reference sequence). Sorts performed in triplicate captured 300,000 or so cells each from every CD8+ T cell subset. UMI labels and 5' RACE were used to prepare the TRB cDNA libraries. TCRdb reprocessed the 5' RACE reads; each CDR3 protein has one entry and no DNA is given. The specimen's table records approximately 100,000 distinct CDR3 sequences. Overall study findings and caveats: More hydrophobic TRB CDR3s occurred in CXCR3-positive than in CXCR3-negative naive cells.

Sequenced input: naive CXCR3+ CD8+ T cells from blood. This sample's subset: CD45RO-CCR7+CD27+CD95- naive CD8+ T cells expressing CXCR3 (TNR3+). The receptor comes from a human donor in good health. Some clones in this sample may be carry-over from other donors' samples. V gene TRBV20-1 combines with J gene TRBJ2-7; TCRdb's D call, TRBD2, is unchecked because there is no DNA. The CDR3 spells CSAILPPYYEQYF.